The 20 T cell receptor beta chains below were found in one sample sequenced in a study of read filtering for tumor transcriptome and immune sequencing. The library was built from around 380 ng RNA with molecular barcoded adaptors for alpha/delta and beta/gamma chains. A single record per CDR3 protein comes from TCRdb applying MiXCR to the reads. Found here are more than 70,000 distinct CDR3 sequences, roughly 21% of them singletons; the top ten hold 10% to 12%. The sequenced sample was a population of CD138-negative cells sorted from bone marrow. The receptors come from a donor aged 40 or older with multiple myeloma.

This clonotype was recorded many times. The genes are TRBV5-5 and TRBJ2-3; no definite D call. The germline V gene encodes CDR1 SGHKS and CDR2 YYEKEE (reference sequence). The germline V and J ends were trimmed by 1 base and 3 bases, with 12 bases remaining between them. This CDR3 is 15 amino acids long. As DNA, the CDR3 is TGTGCCAGCAGCTTGTCTGTAGGCGTTACAGATACGCAGTATTTT. Encoded protein: CASSLSVGVTDTQYF.

On this clonotype itself: A much larger clone differs by one base, so this may be a read error. The chain is built from TRBV28 and TRBJ2-7; D might be TRBD2 (6 bases). Germline CDR1 and CDR2: MDHEN and SYDVKM. The CDR3 sequence is 14 residues long. Trimming shortened V by 3 bases and J by 5 bases, and 14 bases separated the two germline ends. The CDR3: CASSFVAGSDEQYF. DNA of the CDR3: TGTGCCAGCAGTTTCGTCGCGGGGTCGGACGAGCAGTACTTC.

In its sample, this clonotype was seen many times. The rearrangement joins TRBV5-1 to TRBJ1-1, with TRBD1 identical over 11 bases. The CDR3 is 16 amino acids. CDR1 SGHRS and CDR2 YFSETQ come from the germline V gene. After removal of 5 bases from V and 0 bases from J, the junction contained 6 bases not matched to a gene. CDR3 nucleotide sequence: TGCGCCAGCAGACCGGGACAGGGGGACATGAACACTGAAGCTTTCTTT. Its translation: CASRPGQGDMNTEAFF.

This sequence joins TRBV9 and TRBJ2-1; no firm D call. CDR3 length: 15 residues. Trimming removed 3 bases at V and 0 bases at J, with 10 bases between. Germline V gene sequence: CDR1 SGDLS, CDR2 YYNGEE. The CDR3 bases are TGTGCCAGCAGCGCCACAGAGAACTCCTACAATGAGCAGTTCTTC. This gives the protein CASSATENSYNEQFF.

This clonotype was detected many times. The junction shows a germline mismatch at one end, possibly a read error. V is TRBV3-1 and J is TRBJ1-1, with TRBD1 identical over 7 bases. This CDR3 is built from 14 residues. Looked up from germline, CDR1 is LGHDT and CDR2 is YNNKEL (reference sequence). Written as DNA, the CDR3 is TGTGCCAGCAGCAGGGGACAGTCGAACACTGAGGCTTTCTTT. Protein: CASSRGQSNTEAFF. The full variable domain, in which reference TRBV3-1 and TRBJ1-1 provide the parts outside the CDR3, is DTAVSQTPKYLVTQMGNDKSIKCEQNLGHDTMYWYKQDSKKFLKIMFSYNNKELIINETVPNRFSPKSPDKAHLNLHINSLELGDSAVYFCASSRGQSNTEAFFGQGTRLTVV.

This clonotype was observed at least ten times. V and J are TRBV29-1 and TRBJ2-2; D perhaps matches TRBD1 (5 bases). The V and J ends lost 6 bases and 6 bases respectively, with 11 bases between them. The CDR3 is 12 amino acids. Germline V gene lookup returns CDR1 SQVTM and CDR2 ANQGSEA. DNA of the CDR3: TGCAGCGTGCTACAGGAATCCGGGGAGCTGTTTTTT. This sequence encodes CSVLQESGELFF.

This clonotype is deemed medium-sized. The chain has TRBV4-1 and TRBJ2-1; a possible D gene is TRBD1 (6 bases). Germline CDR1 and CDR2: MGHRA and YSYEKL. V was pared by 4 bases and J by 7 bases, with 11 bases between. This CDR3 region has 13 residues. The CDR3 spells CASSRYRENEQFF. CDR3 DNA: TGCGCCAGCAGCCGTTACAGGGAGAATGAGCAGTTCTTC.

This clonotype appeared a single time. A read error is possible here, since a much larger clone lies one base away. The chain combines TRBV9 with TRBJ2-5; D unclear. CDR1 SGDLS and CDR2 YYNGEE come from the germline V gene. Trimming took 4 bases from V and 7 from J, leaving 14 bases between them. The CDR3 is made up of 13 amino acids. CDR3 in DNA: TGTGCCAGCAGCTGGGGATCCGAAGGGACCCAGTACTTC. This gives the protein CASSWGSEGTQYF.

This clonotype was observed once. Just one base apart from a much larger clone, this may be a read error. The gene calls are TRBV5-1 and TRBJ2-5, with TRBD1 matching over 9 bases. The CDR3 extends over 14 amino acids. The germline V gene has CDR1 SGHRS and CDR2 YFSETQ. CDR3 sequence (DNA): TGCGCCAGCAGCCAAGGGACAGGGCAAGAGACCCAGTCCTTC. Translation: CASSQGTGQETQSF.

This clonotype was seen many times. This sequence joins TRBV5-1 and TRBJ2-7; the match to TRBD1 covers 7 bases. The CDR3 is 14 residues long. Germline values: CDR1 SGHRS, CDR2 YFSETQ. V lost 4 bases, J lost 5 bases, and 9 bases stayed unmatched. CDR3 residues: CASSPTGVPDEQYF. The DNA of the CDR3 is TGCGCCAGCAGCCCTACAGGGGTCCCTGACGAGCAGTACTTC. The complete variable domain, with remaining parts taken from reference TRBV5-1 and TRBJ2-7, reads KAGVTQTPRYLIKTRGQQVTLSCSPISGHRSVSWYQQTPGQGLQFLFEYFSETQRNKGNFPGRFSGRQFSNSRSEMNVSTLELGDSALYLCASSPTGVPDEQYFGPGTRLTVT.

By proportion, this clonotype is medium-sized. The chain is built from TRBV18 and TRBJ1-6; maybe TRBD1 (5 bases). CDR3 size: 15 residues. V lost 4 bases and J 6 bases, leaving 13 bases between the germline ends. Germline assignment: CDR1 KGHSH and CDR2 LQKENI. DNA for the CDR3: TGTGCCAGCTCACTCTCGGGACCGATTAATTCACCCCTCCACTTT. Translation gives CASSLSGPINSPLHF.

As regards this clonotype: A read error is possible here, since a much larger clone lies one base away. Since the CDR3 does not end with the conserved phenylalanine or tryptophan, this likely comes from a read error. The genes are TRBV5-1 and TRBJ1-2, with D unclear. V lost 7 bases and J lost 3, with 10 bases in between. The V gene's germline CDR1 is SGHRS and CDR2 YFSETQ. There are 12 residues in the CDR3. This CDR3 is CASGEGDYGYTI. For the CDR3, the DNA is TGCGCCAGCGGAGAAGGAGACTATGGCTACACCATC.

By share, this clonotype counts as medium-sized. The rearrangement links TRBV20-1 to TRBJ2-1; D may be TRBD2 (5 bases). Trimming pared 3 bases from V and 6 bases from J, leaving 9 bases between. This CDR3 is 12 amino acids long. Germline lookup yields CDR1 DFQATT and CDR2 SNEGSKA (reference sequence). The CDR3 sequence: CSASGVSNEQFF. The CDR3 DNA reads as TGCAGTGCTAGCGGGGTTTCCAATGAGCAGTTCTTC.

The chain carries TRBV14 and TRBJ2-5; D is perhaps TRBD1 or TRBD2 (5 bases each). Between the trimmed V and J ends, which lost 4 bases and 5 bases, there was a span of 17 bases. Germline V gene lookup returns CDR1 SGHDN and CDR2 FVKESK. This CDR3 has 15 amino acids. This chain's CDR3 is CASSPGLSGRETQYF. CDR3 nucleotides: TGTGCCAGCAGCCCCGGTTTATCGGGACGGGAGACCCAGTACTTC. Based on the CDR3 plus reference TRBV14 and TRBJ2-5, the full variable domain is EAGVTQFPSHSVIEKGQTVTLRCDPISGHDNLYWYRRVMGKEIKFLLHFVKESKQDESGMPNNRFLAERTGGTYSTLKVQPAELEDSGVYFCASSPGLSGRETQYFGPGTRLLVL.

This clonotype was seen many times. The rearrangement uses TRBV12-3 or TRBV12-4 and TRBJ2-3; D is perhaps TRBD2 (5 bases). The CDR3 has 16 amino acids. The ends were cut back, 4 bases at V and 1 base at J, with 15 bases in the middle. CDR3: CASSSREPPGTDTQYF. CDR3 sequence (DNA): TGTGCCAGCAGTTCCCGGGAACCCCCTGGCACAGATACGCAGTATTTT.

This clonotype was observed many times. This sequence joins TRBV4-1 and TRBJ2-5; TRBD1 is a possible D gene (6 bases). CDR1 is MGHRA and CDR2 is YSYEKL in the germline V gene. V dropped 4 bases and J dropped 1 base, with 7 bases sitting between them. The CDR3 has 13 residues. The CDR3 sequence is CASSRTAQETQYF. The CDR3 DNA sequence: TGCGCCAGCAGCCGGACAGCCCAAGAGACCCAGTACTTC.

This clonotype has at least ten counts. The J gene is TRBJ1-1, the V gene TRBV7-8; no firm D call. With 1 base removed from V and 4 bases from J, the gap between germline ends came to 13 bases. The CDR3 is 15 amino acids. Germline V lookup: CDR1 SGHVS, CDR2 FQNEAQ. The CDR3 DNA follows: TGTGCCAGCAGCTTAGTAGCTATTACTGGCACTGAAGCTTTCTTT. Translation gives CASSLVAITGTEAFF.

In regard to this clonotype: A clone one base away is much larger, so this may be a read error. This rearrangement joins TRBV5-1 to TRBJ2-1; D is tentatively TRBD1 or TRBD2 (5 bases each). This CDR3 is 15 amino acids long. V was pared by 0 bases and J by 7 bases, with 14 bases between. Germline lookup yields CDR1 SGHRS and CDR2 YFSETQ. The CDR3: CASSLGQPWGNEQFF. In DNA, the CDR3 is TGCGCCAGCAGCTTGGGCCAACCTTGGGGGAATGAGCAGTTCTTC.

Concerning this clonotype: Compared with germline, one end of the junction differs, possibly owing to a read error. The gene calls are TRBV20-1 and TRBJ2-5; TRBD1 aligns across 8 bases. Germline lookup yields CDR1 DFQATT and CDR2 SNEGSKA (reference sequence). This CDR3 is built from 15 residues. The CDR3 bases are TGTAGTGCTAGCCCCGGCAGGGGGCAAGGGGAGACCCAGTACTTC. As protein: CSASPGRGQGETQYF.

As concerns this clonotype: This may stem from a read error, because a much larger clone lies one nucleotide away. The genes are TRBV5-1 and TRBJ2-5; a weak D match, TRBD1 (6 bases). The CDR3 totals 13 residues. Germline loops: CDR1 SGHRS, CDR2 YFSETQ. The CDR3 bases are TGCACCAGCAGGGGTCAGGACAGAGAGACCCAGTACTTC. This encodes CTSRGQDRETQYF.